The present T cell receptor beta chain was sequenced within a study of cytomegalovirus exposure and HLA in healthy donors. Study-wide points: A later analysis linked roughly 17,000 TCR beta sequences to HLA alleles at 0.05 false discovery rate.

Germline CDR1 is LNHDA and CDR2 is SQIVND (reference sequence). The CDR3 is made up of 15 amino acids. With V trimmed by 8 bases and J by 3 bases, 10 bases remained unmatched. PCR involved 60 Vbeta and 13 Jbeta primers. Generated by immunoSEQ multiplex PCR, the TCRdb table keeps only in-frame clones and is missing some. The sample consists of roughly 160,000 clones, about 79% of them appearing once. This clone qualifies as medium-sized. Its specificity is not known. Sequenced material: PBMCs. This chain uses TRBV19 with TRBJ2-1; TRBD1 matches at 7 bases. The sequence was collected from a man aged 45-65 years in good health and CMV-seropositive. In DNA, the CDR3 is TGTGCCAGTGGGGCGACAGGGAGACTCTACAATGAGCAGTTCTTC. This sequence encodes CASGATGRLYNEQFF.